This T cell receptor beta chain was captured in a study of T cells in narcolepsy. Study outcomes and limitations: Comparing one patient's CSF and blood CD4+ clonotypes highlighted HCRT- and TRIB2-specific autoreactive clonotypes. Reportedly, autoreactive clonotypes were serially detected in patients' blood but not controls'.

This CDR3 spans 12 amino acids. Profiled with immunoSEQ multiplex PCR; TCRdb holds only in-frame clones, not every one. The data show about 30,000 clones, around 86% seen once. Concerning this clone: Antigen unknown.

The chain has TRBV5-3 and TRBJ2-5, with TRBD1 as a possible D gene (5 bases). The J call may be in error: the DNA end matches TRBJ2-7 better. TRBV5-3 belongs to the ORF category, with a function that is uncertain. The sequence was obtained from a human donor with narcolepsy. Material: CD45RA- memory CD4+ T cells from PBMCs. CDR3 coding DNA: TGTGCCAGAAGCTCTCACCAGGGCGAGCAGTACTTC. Translating it yields CARSSHQGEQYF.